What follows are 7 T cell receptor beta chains derived from one specimen sequenced in a study of patients and donors after allogeneic stem cell transplantation. TCRdb reprocessed the RT-PCR reads via MiXCR and lists one record per CDR3 protein. The sample holds more than 850,000 distinct CDR3 sequences; more than 15% are singletons and the top ten take 5% to 7.5%. Sequencing input: blood, either unsorted or a sorted T cell fraction (not recorded which). These TCRs come from a human donor who was either an allogeneic HSCT recipient or a stem cell or donor lymphocyte infusion donor (not recorded which). It is not recorded whose cells these are; they may come from a transplant donor.

This clonotype was recorded a few times. The J gene is TRBJ2-3, the V gene TRBV20-1; 15 bases agree with TRBD2. V lost 2 bases and J lost 5; bases outside the gene matches: 8. CDR1 and CDR2 from the germline V gene are DFQATT and SNEGSKA (reference sequence). The CDR3 is 17 amino acids. The chain's CDR3 is CSARTGLAGGPGDTQYF. In nucleotides, the CDR3 is TGCAGTGCTAGAACCGGACTAGCGGGAGGGCCAGGAGATACGCAGTATTTT.

The V gene is TRBV2, the J gene TRBJ2-3; tentatively, D is TRBD2 (5 bases). The CDR3 loop spans 14 amino acids. Germline V lookup: CDR1 SNHLY, CDR2 FYNNEI. V was pared by 5 bases and J by 2 bases, with 11 bases between. In nucleotides, the CDR3 is TGTGCCAGCAGTCTACTAGAGACCACAGATACGCAGTATTTT. Residues: CASSLLETTDTQYF.

This sequence joins TRBV5-1 and TRBJ2-7; D tentatively reads TRBD1 or TRBD2 (5 bases each). Germline V gene data show CDR1 as SGHRS and CDR2 as YFSETQ. V dropped 0 bases and J dropped 4 bases, with 26 bases sitting between them. This CDR3 has 19 amino acids. The CDR3 coding sequence is TGCGCCAGCAGCTTGGTGGGGCCTGGCGGGCTCGGATCTACTTACGAGCAGTACTTC. Amino acid sequence: CASSLVGPGGLGSTYEQYF. The whole variable domain, filled in from reference TRBV5-1 and TRBJ2-7, reads KAGVTQTPRYLIKTRGQQVTLSCSPISGHRSVSWYQQTPGQGLQFLFEYFSETQRNKGNFPGRFSGRQFSNSRSEMNVSTLELGDSALYLCASSLVGPGGLGSTYEQYFGPGTRLTVT.

This clonotype came up a few times. The chain links TRBV7-2 to TRBJ2-3; TRBD2 matches 7 bases. The CDR3 spans 15 residues. Trimming cost V 4 bases and J 4 bases; bases outside gene matches: 8. Germline CDR1 is SGHTA and CDR2 is FQGNSA. This CDR3 reads CASSSLGEGADTQYF. DNA of the CDR3: TGTGCCAGCAGCTCCCTCGGGGAGGGCGCAGATACGCAGTATTTT.

Only a few counts were recorded for this clonotype. This chain links TRBV12-3 or TRBV12-4 with TRBJ2-7; D is ambiguous. Trimming shortened V by 5 bases and J by 4 bases, and 9 bases separated the two germline ends. This CDR3 has 12 residues. CDR3 DNA: TGTGCCAGCAGTAGCCGCGAATACGAGCAGTACTTC. This encodes CASSSREYEQYF.

The chain employs TRBV27 and TRBJ2-2; perhaps TRBD2 as D (5 bases). V was pared by 4 bases and J by 7 bases, with 7 bases between. Germline assignment: CDR1 MNHEY and CDR2 SMNVEV (reference sequence). This CDR3 is 12 amino acids long. The CDR3 DNA reads TGTGCCAGCAGTTACGAGGGCGGGGAGCTGTTTTTT. Translating gives CASSYEGGELFF.

This clonotype was seen at least ten times. The rearrangement joins TRBV10-3 to TRBJ1-2; 10 positions match TRBD1. V shed 6 bases, J shed 2 bases, and the junction held 6 bases outside the gene matches. The CDR3 spans 15 residues. The germline V gene has CDR1 ENHRY and CDR2 SYGVKD. The CDR3 reads CAISLDRGENYGYTF. The CDR3 nucleotides read TGTGCCATCAGCCTGGACAGGGGGGAAAACTATGGCTACACCTTC.